This T cell receptor beta chain was recovered during a study of T cell responses to AZD1222 COVID-19 vaccine. Produced via immunoSEQ multiplex PCR; TCRdb's table is partial and in-frame only. The sample has 150,000 to 200,000 clones, approximately 90% seen once. Study-level findings and limits: Following two doses of AZD1222, Spike-specific TCR breadth and depth rose. Repertoires were obtained solely post-peak T cell response.

This CDR3 has 16 amino acids. Remarks on this clone: As yet, its antigen is unknown.

The sample here was peripheral blood, taken 28 days after the second AZD1222 dose. The rearrangement uses TRBV1 and TRBJ1-5; TRBD1, the table's D call, was not compared with the DNA. TRBV1 is termed a pseudogene. The TCR originated in an adult who received the AZD1222 COVID-19 vaccine. The CDR3 nucleotides are TGCACCAGCAGCCGAAAACAGGGCTCCCGTAATCAGCCCCAGCATTTT. This encodes CTSSRKQGSRNQPQHF.